What follows are 26 T cell receptor beta chains derived from one specimen sequenced in a study of T cells in Graves' hyperthyroidism and ophthalmopathy. The TCR beta CDR3 regions underwent amplification using RNA transcripts as the source. The HTBI primer set was used in a first-round RT-PCR of the TCR CDR3. TCRdb redid the calling of the multiplex PCR reads with MiXCR, one entry per CDR3 protein. The sample consists of a few hundred thousand distinct CDR3 sequences, about 45% of them appearing once. Sequencing input: peripheral blood or thyroid tissue (not recorded which). These receptors all come from a woman aged 18-35 years with Graves' hyperthyroidism.

DNA of the CDR3: TGTGCCAGCAGCTTGGGCAATGAGCAGTTCCAGCATTTT. It codes for CASSLGNEQFQHF. The chain joins TRBV7-9 to TRBJ1-5; D not certain. CDR3 length: 13 residues. V shed 3 bases and J shed 12 bases, with 15 bases lying between them. Germline V gene lookup returns CDR1 SEHNR and CDR2 FQNEAQ (reference sequence).

This clonotype occurred a few times. The CDR3 sequence: CATQAGGSYNEQFF. The CDR3 coding sequence is TGTGCCACCCAAGCGGGAGGCTCCTACAATGAGCAGTTCTTC. This chain uses TRBV15 with TRBJ2-1, with 9 bases matching TRBD2. Trimming cost V 8 bases and J 0 bases; bases outside gene matches: 2. CDR3 length: 14 residues. CDR1 LNHNV and CDR2 YYDKDF come from the germline V gene (reference sequence).

The table lists this clonotype with a count of one. This sequence joins TRBV5-1 and TRBJ2-7; the match to TRBD2 covers 10 bases. CDR1 and CDR2 from the germline V gene are SGHRS and YFSETQ. This CDR3 region has 14 residues. Trimming at V came to 5 bases and at J to 4 bases, leaving 6 bases not matched to a gene. CDR3 region: CASRALGLAYEQYF. CDR3 nucleotide sequence: TGCGCCAGCAGAGCGTTGGGACTAGCGTACGAGCAGTACTTC.

In its sample, this clonotype was seen many times. This CDR3 reads CASIEPRNTEAFF. The DNA of the CDR3 is TGTGCCAGCATTGAGCCCAGAAACACTGAAGCTTTCTTT. This chain joins TRBV2 and TRBJ1-1; the D is unclear. From germline, CDR1 is SNHLY and CDR2 FYNNEI. The V end lost 7 bases, the J end lost 2 bases, and 11 bases lay between the germline ends. The CDR3 loop spans 13 amino acids.

The V call is TRBV10-3, the J call TRBJ1-5, with D tentatively TRBD1 (6 bases). Germline assignment: CDR1 ENHRY and CDR2 SYGVKD. The CDR3 runs to 13 residues. The germline V and J ends were trimmed by 5 bases and 4 bases, with 9 bases remaining between them. CDR3 region: CAISQTGNQPQHF. DNA for the CDR3: TGTGCCATCAGTCAAACAGGGAATCAGCCCCAGCATTTT.

Points on this clonotype: This may arise from a read error, as a much more abundant clone is one base away. The V and J genes are TRBV7-2 and TRBJ2-7; D unclear. The germline V and J ends were trimmed by 5 bases and 3 bases, with 23 bases remaining between them. CDR1 is SGHTA, CDR2 FQGNSA, per germline. The CDR3 totals 17 residues. The CDR3 DNA sequence: TGTGCCAGCAGCCCCACCACCCAAAACGACGACCACTACGAGCAGTACTTC. It encodes CASSPTTQNDDHYEQYF.

This clonotype was observed a handful of times. The chain joins TRBV2 to TRBJ2-1; weak D call: TRBD2 (5 bases). The CDR3 runs to 15 residues. Germline CDR1 SNHLY, CDR2 FYNNEI. The V end lost 5 bases, the J end lost 0 bases, and 11 bases lay between the germline ends. The CDR3 region has the DNA TGTGCCAGCAGTTTCGGCCGGGGCTCCTACAATGAGCAGTTCTTC. It specifies CASSFGRGSYNEQFF.

The sample holds many counts of this clonotype. J is TRBJ1-2 and V is TRBV4-2; 8 positions match TRBD1. The CDR3 contains 14 residues. Germline V gene sequence: CDR1 LGHNA, CDR2 YNFKEQ. V gave up 2 bases and J gave up 5 bases; unmatched junction bases: 4. CDR3 DNA: TGTGCCAGCAGCCAAAGGACAGGGACATATGGCTACACCTTC. It encodes CASSQRTGTYGYTF.

The chain has TRBV15 and TRBJ1-2; D might be TRBD1 (5 bases). Germline lookup yields CDR1 LNHNV and CDR2 YYDKDF (reference sequence). CDR3 length: 13 amino acids. V lost 8 bases, J lost 7 bases, and 17 bases lay in between. The CDR3 here is CATGGEVGAGYTF. The CDR3 DNA follows: TGTGCCACCGGTGGAGAAGTAGGGGCTGGCTACACCTTC.

This clonotype was detected many times. The J gene is TRBJ1-5, the V gene TRBV7-8; D not resolved. CDR3 length: 12 residues. The germline CDR1 and CDR2 sequences are SGHVS and FQNEAQ. V lost 1 base, J lost 7 bases, and 5 bases lay in between. CDR3 sequence: CASSLEGQPQHF. CDR3 nucleotide sequence: TGTGCCAGCAGCTTAGAAGGGCAGCCCCAGCATTTT.

This clonotype was seen at least ten times. The chain couples TRBV5-1 to TRBJ2-2; D possibly uses TRBD1 or TRBD2 (5 bases each). This CDR3 comprises 15 residues. V was clipped by 0 bases and J by 5 bases, with 11 bases between them. Germline loops: CDR1 SGHRS, CDR2 YFSETQ. Here the CDR3 reads CASSLVGGITGELFF. Written as DNA, the CDR3 is TGCGCCAGCAGCTTGGTTGGGGGAATAACCGGGGAGCTGTTTTTT.

The table lists this clonotype with many counts. The chain has TRBV20-1 and TRBJ2-5, with D unresolved. This CDR3 is built from 15 residues. Trimming removed 1 base at V and 1 base at J, with 13 bases between. Germline V gene lookup returns CDR1 DFQATT and CDR2 SNEGSKA (reference sequence). As DNA, the CDR3 is TGCAGTGCTAGAGGGACCAGCGCAATCCAAGAGACCCAGTACTTC. Its translation is CSARGTSAIQETQYF.

The gene calls are TRBV7-8 and TRBJ1-6; D is undetermined. The CDR3 spans 16 residues. The germline V and J ends were trimmed by 5 bases and 13 bases, with 24 bases remaining between them. In germline, CDR1 is SGHVS, CDR2 FQNEAQ. The CDR3 loop reads CASSVGTRDDVSPLHF. In DNA, the CDR3 is TGTGCCAGCAGCGTAGGAACAAGGGATGACGTTTCCCCCCTCCACTTT.

In this sample, this clonotype turned up many times. The chain is built from TRBV9 and TRBJ1-1; D not resolved. The CDR3 is 14 residues long. The germline gives CDR1 SGDLS, CDR2 YYNGEE. The ends were cut back, 0 bases at V and 5 bases at J, with 11 bases in the middle. The CDR3 region is CASSVEPRGTEAFF. The CDR3 region has the DNA TGTGCCAGCAGCGTAGAGCCCCGCGGGACTGAAGCTTTCTTT.

V gene TRBV7-8 combines with J gene TRBJ2-1; D remains unclear. Germline V gives CDR1 SGHVS, CDR2 FQNEAQ. The CDR3 is 16 residues long. V was pared by 5 bases and J by 7 bases, with 21 bases between. CDR3 protein: CASSVTRIGARNEQFF. The CDR3 region has the DNA TGTGCCAGCAGCGTAACCCGGATAGGAGCTCGGAATGAGCAGTTCTTC.

In its sample, this clonotype was seen many times. This chain links TRBV29-1 with TRBJ2-6; D call uncertain. The CDR3 is 16 amino acids. Trimming cost V 4 bases and J 4 bases, with 17 bases left between them. The V gene's germline CDR1 is SQVTM and CDR2 ANQGSEA. Here the CDR3 DNA reads TGCAGCGTTGTAAGGCTCCTGGGGTCCGGGGCCAACGTCCTGACTTTC. Encoded protein: CSVVRLLGSGANVLTF.

The table lists this clonotype with a few counts. V is TRBV11-2 and J is TRBJ1-1; TRBD1 might be the D (6 bases). V lost 3 bases to trimming and J lost 0 bases, with 11 bases between them. The CDR3 runs 15 residues. In germline, CDR1 is SGHAT, CDR2 FQNNGV. The CDR3 protein is CASSFIQGMNTEAFF. CDR3 bases: TGTGCCAGCAGCTTTATCCAGGGGATGAACACTGAAGCTTTCTTT.

This clonotype was found many times. The V and J genes are TRBV5-1 and TRBJ1-2; D unclear. CDR1 and CDR2 (germline): SGHRS, YFSETQ. The CDR3 spans 14 residues. The V end was cut by 0 bases, the J end by 7 bases, with 13 bases between. Here the CDR3 DNA reads TGCGCCAGCAGCTTGGCTGCACCCCAGTCTGGCTACACCTTC. Its translation: CASSLAAPQSGYTF.

This clonotype was seen only a few times. In nucleotides, the CDR3 is TGTGCCAGCAGCCACACCACATATCAGAATTCTAGCAATCAGCCCCAGCATTTT. Residues: CASSHTTYQNSSNQPQHF. The V gene is TRBV3-2, the J gene TRBJ1-5. TRBV3-2 is deemed a pseudogene. The CDR3 is 18 amino acids.

This clonotype has ten or more counts. The chain couples TRBV11-2 to TRBJ1-2; D perhaps matches TRBD1 (5 bases). Germline V CDR1 and CDR2: SGHAT, FQNNGV. V dropped 4 bases and J dropped 7 bases, with 16 bases sitting between them. The CDR3 totals 14 residues. The DNA for the CDR3 is TGTGCCAGCAGCTACAGGACCCGAGGTTTTGGCTACACCTTC. Protein product: CASSYRTRGFGYTF.

This chain links TRBV2 with TRBJ2-1, with 15 nucleotides matching TRBD2. The CDR3 has 14 residues. The V gene end was trimmed by 6 bases and the J gene end by 10 bases; junction bases not matched to a gene: 4. CDR1 and CDR2 (germline): SNHLY, FYNNEI. CDR3 DNA: TGTGCCAGCAGAGGACTAGCGGGAGGGCTCGAGCAGTTCTTC. Amino acids: CASRGLAGGLEQFF.

Worth noting for this clonotype: This may arise from a read error, as a much more abundant clone is one base away. This chain links TRBV5-1 with TRBJ2-7, with 10 bases matching TRBD2. Germline loops: CDR1 SGHRS, CDR2 YFSETQ. The CDR3 loop spans 16 amino acids. CDR3 DNA: TGCGTCAGCAGCCAAGTCAAACGTAGCGGGAGGTACGAGCAGTACTTC. Its translation: CVSSQVKRSGRYEQYF.

The V call is TRBV10-3, the J call TRBJ1-6, with 10 nucleotides matching TRBD1. Germline V gives CDR1 ENHRY, CDR2 SYGVKD. The CDR3 totals 14 residues. Trimming cost V 5 bases and J 7 bases; bases outside gene matches: 2. The CDR3 reads CAISWDRGNSPLHF. The CDR3 DNA is TGTGCCATCAGTTGGGACAGGGGAAATTCACCCCTCCACTTT.

The chain is built from TRBV29-1 and TRBJ1-2; D is unresolved. The CDR3 is made up of 13 amino acids. V was clipped by 5 bases and J by 4 bases, with 14 bases between them. Per the germline V gene, CDR1 is SQVTM and CDR2 is ANQGSEA. CDR3 amino acids: CSVRHSDFYGYTF. The CDR3 DNA follows: TGCAGCGTTAGACACAGTGATTTCTATGGCTACACCTTC.

The chain joins TRBV12-3 or TRBV12-4 to TRBJ2-2; 7 bases line up with TRBD2. The CDR3 runs to 16 residues. J was trimmed by 5 bases and V by 3 bases; bases with no gene match: 9. The CDR3 protein is CASSFGGGPETGELFF. The CDR3 nucleotides are TGTGCCAGCAGTTTTGGGGGAGGGCCTGAGACCGGGGAGCTGTTTTTT.

This chain uses TRBV10-3 with TRBJ2-5; TRBD2 matches at 11 bases. This CDR3 spans 16 amino acids. The trim removed 2 bases at V and 3 bases at J, leaving 5 bases unmatched. CDR1 is ENHRY and CDR2 is SYGVKD in the germline V gene. DNA for the CDR3: TGTGCCATCAGTGAGGGGACGACTAGCGGGAAAGAGACCCAGTACTTC. Protein: CAISEGTTSGKETQYF.